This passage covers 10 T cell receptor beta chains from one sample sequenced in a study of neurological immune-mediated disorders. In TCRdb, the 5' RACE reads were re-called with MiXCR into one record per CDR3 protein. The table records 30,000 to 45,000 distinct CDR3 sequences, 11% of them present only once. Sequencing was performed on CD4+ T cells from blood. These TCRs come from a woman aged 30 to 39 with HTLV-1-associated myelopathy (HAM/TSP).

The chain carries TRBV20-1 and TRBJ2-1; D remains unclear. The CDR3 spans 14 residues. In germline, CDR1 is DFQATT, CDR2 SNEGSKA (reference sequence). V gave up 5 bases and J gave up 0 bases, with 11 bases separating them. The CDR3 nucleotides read TGCAGTGCTCTGAGGACGTACTCCTACAATGAGCAGTTCTTC. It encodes CSALRTYSYNEQFF.

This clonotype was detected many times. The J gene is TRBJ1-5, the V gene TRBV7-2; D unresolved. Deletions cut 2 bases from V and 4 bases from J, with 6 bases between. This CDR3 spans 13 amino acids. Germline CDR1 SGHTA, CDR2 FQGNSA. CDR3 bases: TGTGCCAGCAGCTTAAAAGATAATCAGCCCCAGCATTTT. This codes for CASSLKDNQPQHF.

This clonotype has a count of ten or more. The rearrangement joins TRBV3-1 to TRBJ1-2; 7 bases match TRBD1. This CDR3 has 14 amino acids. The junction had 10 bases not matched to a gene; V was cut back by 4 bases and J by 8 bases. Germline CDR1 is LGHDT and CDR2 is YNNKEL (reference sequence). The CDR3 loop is CASSPRQGRAGYTF. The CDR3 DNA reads TGTGCCAGCAGCCCCCGACAGGGACGGGCCGGCTACACCTTC.

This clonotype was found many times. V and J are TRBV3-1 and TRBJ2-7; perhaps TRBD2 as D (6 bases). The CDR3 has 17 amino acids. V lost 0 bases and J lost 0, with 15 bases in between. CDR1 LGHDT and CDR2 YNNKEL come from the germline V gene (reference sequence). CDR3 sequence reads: CASSQDELGRDSYEQYF. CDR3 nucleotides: TGTGCCAGCAGCCAAGATGAACTAGGGCGGGACTCCTACGAGCAGTACTTC.

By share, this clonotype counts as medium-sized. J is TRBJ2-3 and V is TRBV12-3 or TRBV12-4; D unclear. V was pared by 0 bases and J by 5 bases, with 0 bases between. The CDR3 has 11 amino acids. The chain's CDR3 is CASSLADTQYF. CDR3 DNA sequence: TGTGCCAGCAGTTTAGCAGATACGCAGTATTTT.

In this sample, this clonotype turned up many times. CDR3 sequence: CSPLQGSEQFF. The CDR3 bases are TGCAGTCCCCTCCAGGGATCTGAGCAGTTCTTC. This chain uses TRBV20-1 with TRBJ2-1; D possibly corresponds to TRBD1 (5 bases). The ends were cut back, 8 bases at V and 9 bases at J, with 14 bases in the middle. Germline-derived CDR1 and CDR2 are DFQATT and SNEGSKA (reference sequence). This CDR3 region has 11 residues.

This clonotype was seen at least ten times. The CDR3 loop is CASSQGQGNTEAFF. DNA of the CDR3: TGTGCCAGCAGCCAAGGACAGGGGAACACTGAAGCTTTCTTT. The rearrangement joins TRBV6-6 to TRBJ1-1; 8 bases line up with TRBD1. The CDR3 has 14 amino acids. Germline V gives CDR1 MNHNY, CDR2 SVGAGI (reference sequence). V shed 6 bases, J shed 1 base, and the junction held 4 bases outside the gene matches.

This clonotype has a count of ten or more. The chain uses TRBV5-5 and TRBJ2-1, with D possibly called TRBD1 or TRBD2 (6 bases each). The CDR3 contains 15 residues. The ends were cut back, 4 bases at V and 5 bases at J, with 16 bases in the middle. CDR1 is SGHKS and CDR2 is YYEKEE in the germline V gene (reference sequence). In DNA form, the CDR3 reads TGTGCCAGCAGCCGAAGTCTGGGGGGCCACAATGAGCAGTTCTTC. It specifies CASSRSLGGHNEQFF.

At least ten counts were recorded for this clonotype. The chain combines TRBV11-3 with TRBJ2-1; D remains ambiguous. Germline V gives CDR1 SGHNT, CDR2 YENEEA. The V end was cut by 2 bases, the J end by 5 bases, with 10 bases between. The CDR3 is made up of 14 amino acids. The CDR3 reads CASSLTPVDNEQFF. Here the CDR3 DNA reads TGTGCCAGCAGCTTAACCCCGGTGGACAATGAGCAGTTCTTC.

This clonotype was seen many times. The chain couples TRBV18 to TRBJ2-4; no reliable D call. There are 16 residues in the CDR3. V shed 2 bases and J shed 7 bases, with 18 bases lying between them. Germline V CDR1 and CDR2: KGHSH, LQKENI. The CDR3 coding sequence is TGTGCCAGCTCACCAAGGCCCGGCAGCAGTCGGAACATTCAGTACTTC. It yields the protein CASSPRPGSSRNIQYF.